The 22 T cell receptor beta chains given below trace back to one sample, sequenced in a study of vaccination and CD4 T cells after COVID-19. The treatment: 10-day PBMC culture with coronavirus spike peptide pools or control peptides (ViraFEST assay). For these TCRs, the target antigens are not known. Oncomine TCR Beta short-read sequencing was applied to DNA from cultured CD4+ T cells. TCRdb fed the PCR reads into MiXCR, producing one record per CDR3 protein. Among about 26,000 distinct CDR3 sequences listed, around 50% were seen once. The starting material was CD4+ T cells from blood, cultured in vitro, obtained before SARS-CoV-2 vaccination. These receptor sequences come from a human donor who received a COVID-19 vaccine.

Note on this clonotype: The junction shows a germline mismatch at one end, possibly a read error. The V and J genes are TRBV6-4 and TRBJ1-4; D may be TRBD1 (5 bases). CDR1 is MRHNA, CDR2 SNTAGT, per germline. This CDR3 has 15 amino acids. The CDR3 is CAISENPREGEKLFF. CDR3 nucleotides: TGTGCCATCAGTGAGAACCCCAGGGAGGGCGAAAAACTGTTTTTT.

This clonotype came up a few times. The chain carries TRBV24-1 and TRBJ2-2; D remains unclear. The CDR3 spans 13 residues. With 3 bases removed from V and 5 bases from J, the gap between germline ends came to 6 bases. The V gene's germline CDR1 is KGHDR and CDR2 SFDVKD. The CDR3 loop reads CATSDHVTGELFF. In DNA, the CDR3 is TGTGCCACCAGTGATCATGTTACCGGGGAGCTGTTTTTT.

The chain joins TRBV7-2 to TRBJ2-5; D gene ambiguous. Trimming pared 5 bases from V and 4 bases from J, leaving 14 bases between. Per germline, CDR1 SGHTA and CDR2 FQGNSA. CDR3 length: 14 amino acids. The CDR3 DNA reads as TGTGCCAGCAGCCCCGGTGGAGCGCCAGAGACCCAGTACTTC. Its protein is CASSPGGAPETQYF.

The chain employs TRBV30 and TRBJ1-5; D uncertain. Between the trimmed V and J ends, which lost 1 base and 3 bases, there was a span of 10 bases. Germline loops: CDR1 GTSNPN, CDR2 SVGIG (reference sequence). The CDR3 is 14 amino acids. As DNA, the CDR3 is TGTGCCTGGAGTGGGGATGAGATCAATCAGCCCCAGCATTTT. Translated: CAWSGDEINQPQHF.

CDR3 sequence: CASSLAKQGKAYEQYF. The CDR3, as DNA: TGTGCCAGCAGCTTGGCCAAACAGGGGAAAGCCTACGAGCAGTACTTC. J is TRBJ2-7 and V is TRBV5-4; 7 bases are a match to TRBD1. The CDR3 contains 16 residues. J was trimmed by 2 bases and V by 0 bases; bases with no gene match: 8. Germline assignment: CDR1 SGHNT and CDR2 YYREEE (reference sequence).

This clonotype turned up a few times. The V and J genes are TRBV21-1 and TRBJ1-4. TRBV21-1 corresponds to a pseudogene. This CDR3 has 15 amino acids. CDR3 nucleotides: TGTGCCAGCAGGAAATGGCGACATGGGAATGAAAAACTGTTTTTT. Encoded protein: CASRKWRHGNEKLFF.

This clonotype was seen a single time. The conserved phenylalanine or tryptophan is not found at the CDR3 terminus, so this likely reflects a read error. The chain uses TRBV30 and TRBJ1-2; D gene ambiguous. Per the germline V gene, CDR1 is GTSNPN and CDR2 is SVGIG (reference sequence). The ends were cut back, 0 bases at V and 8 bases at J, with 10 bases in the middle. The CDR3 is 12 amino acids. Written as DNA, the CDR3 is TGTGCCTGGAGTGTACACTACGAGGGCTACACCATC. This sequence encodes CAWSVHYEGYTI.

This rearrangement joins TRBV11-3 to TRBJ2-7; the D gene is possibly TRBD2 (6 bases). There are 14 residues in the CDR3. The V end was cut by 4 bases, the J end by 0 bases, with 10 bases between. Germline V gene data show CDR1 as SGHNT and CDR2 as YENEEA. The CDR3 nucleotides read TGTGCCAGCAGCTGGGGGGACGACTCCTACGAGCAGTACTTC. This gives the protein CASSWGDDSYEQYF.

This chain joins TRBV27 and TRBJ1-2; 9 positions match TRBD1. V gave up 4 bases and J gave up 4 bases; unmatched junction bases: 7. CDR1 and CDR2 from the germline V gene are MNHEY and SMNVEV (reference sequence). The CDR3 loop spans 15 amino acids. The DNA of the CDR3 is TGTGCCAGCAGTTATGACAGGGGGTCTCCCTATGGCTACACCTTC. This translates into CASSYDRGSPYGYTF.

This sequence joins TRBV11-2 and TRBJ2-7; D is perhaps TRBD1 or TRBD2 (5 bases each). This CDR3 is 16 amino acids long. V was cut by 1 base and J by 2 bases, with 15 bases left in between. CDR1 SGHAT and CDR2 FQNNGV come from the germline V gene. CDR3 in amino acids: CASSLGGPVTTYEQYF. The CDR3 DNA reads TGTGCCAGCAGCTTAGGGGGACCCGTTACTACCTACGAGCAGTACTTC.

The chain has TRBV6-5 and TRBJ2-3, with D unresolved. Germline V gene sequence: CDR1 MNHEY, CDR2 SVGAGI. Trimming cost V 4 bases and J 7 bases, with 12 bases left between them. The CDR3 contains 13 residues. The CDR3 DNA reads TGTGCCAGCAGTTCCCCCCTGAGGAATACGCAGTATTTT. As protein: CASSSPLRNTQYF.

V and J are TRBV19 and TRBJ1-5; a weak D match, TRBD1 (5 bases). V was pared by 4 bases and J by 0 bases, with 16 bases between. Germline CDR1 and CDR2: LNHDA and SQIVND (reference sequence). The CDR3 consists of 17 residues. As DNA, the CDR3 is TGTGCCAGTAGTACCCCCTCCAGGGATTATAGCAATCAGCCCCAGCATTTT. As protein: CASSTPSRDYSNQPQHF. The full variable domain, with the rest looked up from reference TRBV19 and TRBJ1-5, is DGGITQSPKYLFRKEGQNVTLSCEQNLNHDAMYWYRQDPGQGLRLIYYSQIVNDFQKGDIAEGYSVSREKKESFPLTVTSAQKNPTAFYLCASSTPSRDYSNQPQHFGDGTRLSIL.

The chain joins TRBV30 to TRBJ1-6; D not certain. The CDR3 sequence is 13 residues long. Germline CDR1 GTSNPN, CDR2 SVGIG (reference sequence). The CDR3 DNA sequence: TGTGCTCCCGACCTCTCCTATAATTCACCCCTCCACTTT. It encodes CAPDLSYNSPLHF.

The gene calls are TRBV20-1 and TRBJ2-3; TRBD2 matches at 9 bases. J was trimmed by 0 bases and V by 3 bases; bases with no gene match: 10. Germline loops: CDR1 DFQATT, CDR2 SNEGSKA (reference sequence). The length of the CDR3 is 17 residues. CDR3 region: CSASLAGSIYSTDTQYF. CDR3 nucleotide sequence: TGCAGTGCTAGTCTAGCGGGGTCGATTTATAGCACAGATACGCAGTATTTT.

CDR3 in amino acids: CAISESNRGSFEAFF. The CDR3 DNA reads as TGTGCCATCAGTGAGTCGAACAGGGGTTCCTTTGAAGCTTTCTTT. V and J are TRBV10-3 and TRBJ1-1, with TRBD1 matching over 7 bases. The V and J ends lost 0 bases and 7 bases, in that order; junction bases with no gene match: 8. The CDR3 spans 15 residues. CDR1 ENHRY and CDR2 SYGVKD come from the germline V gene.

V is TRBV21-1 and J is TRBJ1-2; the table assigns TRBD1, which was not confirmed against the DNA. TRBV21-1 is shown as a pseudogene. The CDR3 runs 19 residues. DNA for the CDR3: TGTGCCAGCAGCAAAGGACCAGGGGACAGGGGAGCCCCTAACTATGGCTACACCTTC. It translates to CASSKGPGDRGAPNYGYTF.

There are a few counts of this clonotype. J is TRBJ1-5 and V is TRBV30, with 9 bases that match TRBD1. The CDR3 runs 18 residues. Germline V gene data show CDR1 as GTSNPN and CDR2 as SVGIG (reference sequence). V was pared by 5 bases and J by 0 bases, with 14 bases of the junction left unmatched. Written as DNA, the CDR3 is TGTGCCTGGGGACGGGGAGCGGACAGGGGATATAGCAATCAGCCCCAGCATTTT. Its protein is CAWGRGADRGYSNQPQHF.

This clonotype occurred a few times. The genes are TRBV24-1 and TRBJ2-5; weak D call: TRBD1 (6 bases). The CDR3 is made up of 14 amino acids. Trimming took off 5 bases at V and 5 bases at J, with 14 bases between the two ends. CDR1 KGHDR and CDR2 SFDVKD come from the germline V gene. CDR3 DNA: TGTGCCACCAGTGGGGGGCAAAAGATGGAGACCCAGTACTTC. As protein: CATSGGQKMETQYF.

The chain employs TRBV7-2 and TRBJ2-2; D is possibly TRBD1 or TRBD2 (6 bases each). The CDR3 totals 16 residues. With 1 base removed from V and 0 bases from J, the gap between germline ends came to 9 bases. Germline lookup yields CDR1 SGHTA and CDR2 FQGNSA. The CDR3 nucleotides are TGTGCCAGCAGCTTAGGTGGGGGGCCGAACACCGGGGAGCTGTTTTTT. Encoded protein: CASSLGGGPNTGELFF.

This CDR3 reads CASTNVPGELFF. CDR3 nucleotide sequence: TGTGCCAGCACCAATGTGCCCGGGGAGCTGTTTTTT. The chain employs TRBV6-1 and TRBJ2-2; D is unresolved. The length of the CDR3 is 12 residues. The germline V gene encodes CDR1 MNHNS and CDR2 SASEGT. The V gene lost 7 bases and the J gene lost 6 bases, with 9 bases spanning the gap.

This clonotype occurred once. V is TRBV24-1 and J is TRBJ2-3; D is unresolved. The CDR3 consists of 15 residues. Germline values: CDR1 KGHDR, CDR2 SFDVKD. Trimming shortened V by 3 bases and J by 1 base, and 10 bases separated the two germline ends. The CDR3 coding sequence is TGTGCCACCAGTGATACCGCGAGAGGCACAGATACGCAGTATTTT. Amino acids: CATSDTARGTDTQYF.

V gene TRBV19 combines with J gene TRBJ2-7; D is unresolved. The V end lost 6 bases, the J end lost 1 base, and 10 bases lay between the germline ends. Germline V lookup: CDR1 LNHDA, CDR2 SQIVND (reference sequence). This CDR3 spans 13 amino acids. The CDR3 DNA is TGTGCCAGTAGCCCACAGATGTCCTACGAGCAGTACTTC. This encodes CASSPQMSYEQYF.